This T cell receptor (beta chain) is from a study of blood T cell repertoires in COVID-19. Study summary: COVID-19 samples collected from the United States, Italy and Spain covered acute and convalescent phases. PBMCs, B-cell-depleted T cells, or T cells provided the cDNA or gDNA that made up the material.

Germline loops: CDR1 MNHEY, CDR2 SVGEGT. The V gene end was trimmed by 0 bases and the J gene end by 5 bases; junction bases not matched to a gene: 6. This CDR3 comprises 16 residues. This clone was observed a single time. Seattle's enrolled individuals joined amid active infection and were then monitored longitudinally. Authors' data handling: How many nucleated cells were present was estimated from reference gene primer amplification. Data came from immunoSEQ multiplex PCR; TCRdb stores just in-frame clones and leaves some out. Clonal size and the V and J genes are those of that table, whereas D and trimming came from the DNA. This table has around 70,000 clones, more than 70% appearing once.

Sequencing was done on a sample of peripheral blood. The chain joins TRBV6-2 or TRBV6-3 to TRBJ2-2, with TRBD1 identical over 7 bases. The origin of this receptor is a middle-aged man with COVID-19, enrolled during active disease. The CDR3, as DNA: TGTGCCAGCAGTTACTCGCTGACAGGGTTGACCGGGGAGCTGTTTTTT. Translation gives CASSYSLTGLTGELFF.